Each of the 26 T cell receptor beta chains below was sequenced from the same sample in a study of shared clonotypes between healthy human individuals. Only CD45RO-negative cells positively selected for CCR7 counted as naive CD8 cells, so terminally differentiated effector memory CD45RA+ cells were excluded. Here immunoSEQ multiplex PCR was the method, and the copy in TCRdb shows in-frame clones only, minus some. The profile shows about 1.9 million clones, just over 90% of them singletons. The sequenced material came from naive CD8+ T cells from PBMCs. The source of these receptors is a man aged 18 to 29 in good health. Some clones in this sample may be carry-over from other donors' samples.

The chain couples TRBV6-1 to TRBJ2-6; D is ambiguous. The germline V and J ends were trimmed by 2 bases and 4 bases, with 9 bases remaining between them. This CDR3 comprises 15 residues. Germline V gene sequence: CDR1 MNHNS, CDR2 SASEGT. The CDR3: CASSEWTAGANVLTF. CDR3 bases: TGTGCCAGCAGTGAATGGACGGCCGGGGCCAACGTCCTGACTTTC.

The V and J genes are TRBV27 and TRBJ2-3; the D is unclear. The germline gives CDR1 MNHEY, CDR2 SMNVEV (reference sequence). The V gene lost 4 bases and the J gene lost 7 bases, with 9 bases spanning the gap. There are 12 residues in the CDR3. This CDR3 is CASSSGRNTQYF. CDR3 coding DNA: TGTGCCAGCAGTTCCGGGCGGAATACGCAGTATTTT.

This clone has just one count. CDR3 nucleotide sequence: TGTGCCAGTAGTAACTCCGGGAGGGCCGGGGAGACCCAGTACTTC. This translates into CASSNSGRAGETQYF. The chain recombines TRBV19 with TRBJ2-5; 8 bases are a match to TRBD2. CDR3 length: 15 residues. V lost 4 bases and J lost 5; bases outside the gene matches: 9. Germline CDR1 and CDR2: LNHDA and SQIVND (reference sequence).

The chain has TRBV28 and TRBJ2-7, with 7 positions matching TRBD2. This CDR3 contains 15 residues. V shed 3 bases, J shed 2 bases, and the junction held 7 bases outside the gene matches. CDR1 and CDR2 from the germline V gene are MDHEN and SYDVKM. CDR3 protein: CASSFPPSGTYEQYF. CDR3 nucleotide sequence: TGTGCCAGCAGTTTCCCCCCTAGCGGCACCTACGAGCAGTACTTC.

The rearrangement links TRBV27 to TRBJ1-5; weak D call: TRBD1 (5 bases). The CDR3 totals 13 residues. Per the germline V gene, CDR1 is MNHEY and CDR2 is SMNVEV (reference sequence). Trimming removed 7 bases at V and 4 bases at J, with 11 bases between. The CDR3 here is CASKGMVNQPQHF. CDR3 nucleotides: TGTGCCAGCAAGGGGATGGTTAATCAGCCCCAGCATTTT.

This clone was detected only once. The chain combines TRBV7-9 with TRBJ1-4; TRBD1 is a possible D gene (6 bases). From germline, CDR1 is SEHNR and CDR2 FQNEAQ (reference sequence). Trimming took 6 bases from V and 8 from J, leaving 22 bases between them. The CDR3 loop spans 16 amino acids. CDR3 sequence: CASSTTLGGQGEKLFF. The CDR3 DNA sequence: TGTGCCAGCAGTACCACCCTCGGGGGACAAGGAGAAAAACTGTTTTTT.

The chain joins TRBV27 to TRBJ2-1; no clear D gene. V was clipped by 5 bases and J by 6 bases, with 23 bases between them. CDR1 is MNHEY and CDR2 is SMNVEV in the germline V gene (reference sequence). CDR3 length equals 17 residues. For the CDR3, the DNA is TGTGCCAGCAGTCCTCCCCAGATTCTCCCGGGCAGCAATGAGCAGTTCTTC. It translates to CASSPPQILPGSNEQFF.

The V gene is TRBV10-3, the J gene TRBJ1-2; TRBD1 matches 12 bases. Germline-derived CDR1 and CDR2 are ENHRY and SYGVKD. The CDR3 has 18 amino acids. With V trimmed by 2 bases and J by 0 bases, 7 bases remained unmatched. CDR3 nucleotides: TGTGCCATCAGTGAGCCAGGGACAGGGGGCGCATCTAACTATGGCTACACCTTC. This translates into CAISEPGTGGASNYGYTF.

The chain employs TRBV9 and TRBJ1-3; D ambiguous. Germline CDR1 SGDLS, CDR2 YYNGEE. V lost 3 bases and J lost 2, with 6 bases in between. The CDR3 has 13 residues. CDR3 residues: CASSGRPGNTIYF. The CDR3 DNA reads TGTGCCAGCAGCGGCCGTCCTGGAAACACCATATATTTT.

This chain links TRBV29-1 with TRBJ2-1, with D possibly matching TRBD1 (5 bases). CDR1 and CDR2 (germline): SQVTM, ANQGSEA. This CDR3 contains 11 residues. The V gene lost 5 bases and the J gene lost 10 bases, with 12 bases spanning the gap. The CDR3 DNA reads as TGCAGCGTTCGCAGGGATGGCGAGCAGTTCTTC. Translation gives CSVRRDGEQFF.

The chain uses TRBV10-3 and TRBJ2-1, with 8 bases identical to TRBD2. The CDR3 has 15 residues. V trimming: 6 bases; J trimming: 12 bases; junction bases outside the gene matches: 16. Germline V gene sequence: CDR1 ENHRY, CDR2 SYGVKD. Here the CDR3 reads CAIRVSTGGPSRQFF. CDR3 in DNA: TGTGCCATCAGAGTAAGTACGGGAGGGCCCTCTCGGCAGTTCTTC.

The V call is TRBV9, the J call TRBJ2-1; weak D call: TRBD2 (5 bases). Deletions cut 4 bases from V and 9 bases from J, with 11 bases between. Germline CDR1 SGDLS, CDR2 YYNGEE. The CDR3 loop spans 12 amino acids. CDR3 loop: CASSKLDVEQFF. The DNA for the CDR3 is TGTGCCAGCAGCAAACTAGATGTTGAGCAGTTCTTC.

The chain uses TRBV13 and TRBJ2-2; tentatively, D is TRBD2 (6 bases). Trimming took 5 bases from V and 2 from J, leaving 12 bases between them. The CDR3 is 15 residues long. Germline V CDR1 and CDR2: PRHDT, FYEKMQ (reference sequence). CDR3 nucleotides: TGTGCCAGCAGCACAGACGGGGGTAACACCGGGGAGCTGTTTTTT. It codes for CASSTDGGNTGELFF.

The gene calls are TRBV28 and TRBJ1-2; 7 bases are a match to TRBD1. Germline V gene lookup returns CDR1 MDHEN and CDR2 SYDVKM. The CDR3 length is 16 residues. Losses at the gene ends were 4 bases for V and 6 bases for J; bases not matched to a gene: 14. The DNA for the CDR3 is TGTGCCAGCAGTTCACAGGGGACTTTGTCCGGGGATGGCTACACCTTC. Translating gives CASSSQGTLSGDGYTF.

The J gene is TRBJ1-2, the V gene TRBV28; D remains unclear. The CDR3 covers 16 residues. V lost 3 bases, J lost 0 bases, and 14 bases lay in between. Germline lookup yields CDR1 MDHEN and CDR2 SYDVKM. DNA for the CDR3: TGTGCCAGCAGTTTTTCCACATTGGTAGCTAACTATGGCTACACCTTC. This codes for CASSFSTLVANYGYTF.

V usage is TRBV7-9 and J usage is TRBJ2-4, with TRBD2 identical over 7 bases. After removal of 1 base from V and 3 bases from J, the junction contained 6 bases not matched to a gene. CDR1 and CDR2 (germline): SEHNR, FQNEAQ (reference sequence). The CDR3 has 16 residues. The CDR3 region is CASSLDAERGKNIQYF. The CDR3 coding sequence is TGTGCCAGCAGCTTAGATGCGGAGCGGGGCAAAAACATTCAGTACTTC.

As for this clone: This sample also contains other DNA sequences that code for the same CDR3. CDR3 sequence (DNA): TGTGCCAGCAGCCCTCCCATGAACACTGAAGCTTTCTTT. Encoded protein: CASSPPMNTEAFF. V and J are TRBV9 and TRBJ1-1; D remains ambiguous. Germline CDR1 is SGDLS and CDR2 is YYNGEE. V lost 4 bases to trimming and J lost 0 bases, with 7 bases between them. The CDR3 covers 13 residues.

This clone has just one count. The rearrangement joins TRBV5-1 to TRBJ2-3, with 7 positions matching TRBD1. V trimming: 3 bases; J trimming: 0 bases; junction bases outside the gene matches: 7. Germline assignment: CDR1 SGHRS and CDR2 YFSETQ. The CDR3 covers 16 residues. The DNA for the CDR3 is TGCGCCAGCAGCTCCCGTCGACAGGGTAGCACAGATACGCAGTATTTT. This gives the protein CASSSRRQGSTDTQYF. The full variable domain, completed using reference TRBV5-1 and TRBJ2-3, is KAGVTQTPRYLIKTRGQQVTLSCSPISGHRSVSWYQQTPGQGLQFLFEYFSETQRNKGNFPGRFSGRQFSNSRSEMNVSTLELGDSALYLCASSSRRQGSTDTQYFGPGTRLTVL.

The chain combines TRBV7-8 with TRBJ2-7; D is unclear. V gave up 2 bases and J gave up 0 bases, with 8 bases separating them. Looked up from germline, CDR1 is SGHVS and CDR2 is FQNEAQ. This CDR3 has 14 amino acids. The CDR3 DNA reads as TGTGCCAGCAGCTTAATCTCGGGCTCCTACGAGCAGTACTTC. Its translation: CASSLISGSYEQYF.

The J gene is TRBJ2-1, the V gene TRBV12-5; D is unclear. With 3 bases removed from V and 7 bases from J, the gap between germline ends came to 7 bases. The CDR3 is 12 amino acids. The germline CDR1 and CDR2 sequences are LGHNT and FRNRAP. CDR3 sequence: CASGFARNEQFF. The CDR3 DNA sequence: TGTGCTAGTGGTTTCGCACGAAATGAGCAGTTCTTC.

The V and J genes are TRBV7-2 and TRBJ2-7; no firm D call. The CDR3 is 14 amino acids. Germline CDR1 and CDR2: SGHTA and FQGNSA. V lost 5 bases and J 7 bases, leaving 18 bases between the germline ends. The CDR3 DNA sequence: TGTGCCAGCAGCCCCAGGATGGGCAAGGGTGAGCAGTACTTC. Residues: CASSPRMGKGEQYF.

The rearrangement uses TRBV4-3 and TRBJ2-7; perhaps TRBD2 as D (6 bases). V was shortened by 3 bases and J by 3 bases, with 15 bases between the two germline ends. CDR1 is LGHNA, CDR2 YSLEER, per germline. The CDR3 length is 15 residues. The chain's CDR3 is CASSHGEGLNYEQYF. The DNA of the CDR3 is TGCGCCAGCAGCCACGGAGAGGGACTCAACTACGAGCAGTACTTC.

V and J are TRBV19 and TRBJ2-2; no firm D call. This CDR3 contains 14 residues. With 3 bases removed from V and 0 bases from J, the gap between germline ends came to 5 bases. Germline CDR1 LNHDA, CDR2 SQIVND (reference sequence). DNA for the CDR3: TGTGCCAGTAGTATTGATGCGAACACCGGGGAGCTGTTTTTT. It yields the protein CASSIDANTGELFF. Based on the CDR3 plus reference TRBV19 and TRBJ2-2, the full variable domain is DGGITQSPKYLFRKEGQNVTLSCEQNLNHDAMYWYRQDPGQGLRLIYYSQIVNDFQKGDIAEGYSVSREKKESFPLTVTSAQKNPTAFYLCASSIDANTGELFFGEGSRLTVL.

In this sample, this clone turned up once. The chain recombines TRBV4-1 with TRBJ2-3; 9 nucleotides align to TRBD1. Germline CDR1 and CDR2: MGHRA and YSYEKL. There are 14 residues in the CDR3. With 0 bases clipped from V and 10 bases from J, the junction kept 5 bases outside the gene matches. CDR3 sequence (DNA): TGCGCCAGCAGCCAAGACCCGGGACAGGGTCCGCAGTATTTT. Amino acids: CASSQDPGQGPQYF.

A remark on this clone: The identical CDR3 is also encoded by other nucleotide sequences in the sample. The chain employs TRBV9 and TRBJ2-1; perhaps TRBD1 as D (7 bases). V was clipped by 3 bases and J by 4 bases, with 14 bases between them. Germline lookup yields CDR1 SGDLS and CDR2 YYNGEE. The CDR3 covers 15 residues. This chain's CDR3 is CASSADREAYNEQFF. For the CDR3, the DNA is TGTGCCAGCAGCGCCGACAGGGAGGCTTACAATGAGCAGTTCTTC.

This sequence joins TRBV4-1 and TRBJ2-2, with D unclear. Per germline, CDR1 MGHRA and CDR2 YSYEKL. The V end was cut by 5 bases, the J end by 0 bases, with 22 bases between. The CDR3 runs to 19 residues. Here the CDR3 reads CASSTQTEWGKANTGELFF. CDR3 coding DNA: TGCGCCAGCAGCACCCAGACTGAATGGGGAAAGGCGAACACCGGGGAGCTGTTTTTT.